Presented here are 30 T cell receptor beta chains from one specimen sequenced in a study of shared clonotypes between healthy human individuals. Libraries were prepared by immunoSEQ multiplex PCR; TCRdb keeps only in-frame clonotypes and omits some of them. The data hold hundreds of thousands of clones, with about 95% observed a single time. CD45RO-negative, CCR7-selected cells formed the naive CD8 fraction, which excluded terminally differentiated effector memory CD45RA+ cells. The sample consisted of naive CD8+ T cells sorted from blood. All receptors derive from a woman between 25 and 40 years old in good health.

J is TRBJ2-7 and V is TRBV12-5; D possibly corresponds to TRBD2 (5 bases). Trimming pared 6 bases from V and 0 bases from J, leaving 15 bases between. The CDR3 runs 15 residues. CDR1 LGHNT and CDR2 FRNRAP come from the germline V gene. CDR3 amino acids: CASGPPGESSYEQYF. The DNA for the CDR3 is TGTGCTAGTGGACCCCCCGGGGAGAGCTCCTACGAGCAGTACTTC.

This clone was picked up one time. V and J are TRBV5-1 and TRBJ2-1; D is undetermined. The CDR3 runs to 13 residues. Trimming removed 0 bases from V and 6 bases from J, with 7 bases in between. Germline V gene data show CDR1 as SGHRS and CDR2 as YFSETQ. The CDR3 reads CASSLAGSNEQFF. DNA of the CDR3: TGCGCCAGCAGCTTGGCCGGCAGCAATGAGCAGTTCTTC.

V gene TRBV19 combines with J gene TRBJ2-2, with 10 bases that match TRBD2. The CDR3 consists of 16 residues. V lost 3 bases to trimming and J lost 6 bases; unmatched junction nucleotides: 7. Per germline, CDR1 LNHDA and CDR2 SQIVND (reference sequence). For the CDR3, the DNA is TGTGCCAGTAGTATTGTCCTAGCGGGAGCCGCCGGGGAGCTGTTTTTT. Translating gives CASSIVLAGAAGELFF. The whole variable domain, filled in from reference TRBV19 and TRBJ2-2, reads DGGITQSPKYLFRKEGQNVTLSCEQNLNHDAMYWYRQDPGQGLRLIYYSQIVNDFQKGDIAEGYSVSREKKESFPLTVTSAQKNPTAFYLCASSIVLAGAAGELFFGEGSRLTVL.

The V call is TRBV11-2, the J call TRBJ2-5; D not certain. The V gene's germline CDR1 is SGHAT and CDR2 FQNNGV. Trimming took 2 bases from V and 5 from J, leaving 3 bases between them. The CDR3 extends over 11 amino acids. CDR3 DNA: TGTGCCAGCAGCTTAATGGAGACCCAGTACTTC. This encodes CASSLMETQYF.

V is TRBV9 and J is TRBJ2-7; D possibly corresponds to TRBD2 (6 bases). Between the trimmed V and J ends, which lost 3 bases and 6 bases, there was a span of 19 bases. Germline V lookup: CDR1 SGDLS, CDR2 YYNGEE. This CDR3 is built from 15 residues. CDR3 in amino acids: CASSESGAPTVEQYF. The DNA for the CDR3 is TGTGCCAGCAGCGAGTCGGGAGCCCCGACCGTCGAGCAGTACTTC.

The chain joins TRBV4-1 to TRBJ2-5; possible D gene TRBD2, 5 bases. The J call may not be correct, given that the DNA end is closer to TRBJ2-7. This CDR3 contains 14 residues. Germline loops: CDR1 MGHRA, CDR2 YSYEKL. This CDR3 is CASSLATIPPEQYF. The CDR3, as DNA: TGCGCCAGCAGCCTGGCGACTATCCCCCCCGAGCAGTACTTC.

The CDR3 DNA reads TGTGCCAGCAGTTTATCTTGGGGGCAGTTCTTC. Translating it yields CASSLSWGQFF. The chain carries TRBV28 and TRBJ2-1; D gene unclear. V was cut by 1 base and J by 12 bases, with 7 bases left in between. This CDR3 is built from 11 residues. CDR1 is MDHEN and CDR2 is SYDVKM in the germline V gene.

This chain links TRBV5-4 with TRBJ1-5; D remains unclear. V lost 5 bases and J 7 bases, leaving 25 bases between the germline ends. Germline CDR1 reads SGHNT; CDR2 reads YYREEE (reference sequence). This CDR3 spans 17 amino acids. CDR3 loop: CASRPSRQPTSRQPQHF. The CDR3 DNA reads TGTGCCAGCAGGCCTAGTCGACAACCCACCTCCAGGCAGCCCCAGCATTTT. Full variable domain (outside the CDR3, taken from reference TRBV5-4 and TRBJ1-5): ETGVTQSPTHLIKTRGQQVTLRCSSQSGHNTVSWYQQALGQGPQFIFQYYREEENGRGNFPPRFSGLQFPNYSSELNVNALELDDSALYLCASRPSRQPTSRQPQHFGDGTRLSIL.

This rearrangement joins TRBV7-7 to TRBJ2-1, with TRBD2 identical over 14 bases. The length of the CDR3 is 14 residues. V shed 5 bases and J 12 bases; nucleotides not matched to a gene: 6. Germline CDR1 SSHAT, CDR2 FNYEAQ (reference sequence). This CDR3 is CASSPGLAGVGQFF. As DNA, the CDR3 is TGTGCCAGCAGCCCGGGACTAGCGGGAGTAGGGCAGTTCTTC.

This clone appeared once. The chain links TRBV11-2 to TRBJ2-3, with TRBD2 as a possible D gene (6 bases). CDR3 length equals 17 residues. From germline, CDR1 is SGHAT and CDR2 FQNNGV. The ends were cut back, 1 base at V and 2 bases at J, with 16 bases in the middle. CDR3 region: CASSLGTVRGPTDTQYF. CDR3 in DNA: TGTGCCAGCAGCTTAGGGACGGTGCGGGGCCCCACAGATACGCAGTATTTT.

The CDR3 region has the DNA TGTGCCAGCAGTCAGTCCGGGACTAGCGGGAGAGTCGGCCCCTACGAGCAGTACTTC. Translated: CASSQSGTSGRVGPYEQYF. The chain combines TRBV27 with TRBJ2-7, with 14 nucleotides matching TRBD2. V shed 5 bases, J shed 2 bases, and the junction held 14 bases outside the gene matches. Germline lookup yields CDR1 MNHEY and CDR2 SMNVEV (reference sequence). CDR3 length equals 19 residues.

This rearrangement joins TRBV11-2 to TRBJ2-6; D is uncertain. Per the germline V gene, CDR1 is SGHAT and CDR2 is FQNNGV. Trimming removed 0 bases from V and 0 bases from J, with 12 bases in between. This CDR3 contains 18 residues. The CDR3 DNA follows: TGTGCCAGCAGCTTAGATCCCTCCTCTCCCTCTGGGGCCAACGTCCTGACTTTC. Residues: CASSLDPSSPSGANVLTF.

The J gene is TRBJ1-2, the V gene TRBV5-6; tentative D call: TRBD1 (5 bases). This CDR3 contains 19 residues. The germline V gene encodes CDR1 SGHDT and CDR2 YYEEEE. V was cut by 2 bases and J by 6 bases, with 29 bases left in between. CDR3 in amino acids: CASSLGWGGDGQRLHGYTF. As DNA, the CDR3 is TGTGCCAGCAGCTTAGGCTGGGGTGGGGACGGACAAAGACTGCATGGCTACACCTTC.

The chain joins TRBV15 to TRBJ2-5, with D unclear. CDR1 is LNHNV, CDR2 YYDKDF, per germline (reference sequence). V shed 5 bases and J shed 5 bases, with 12 bases lying between them. The CDR3 is 13 amino acids. CDR3 in amino acids: CATSLIVWETQYF. As DNA, the CDR3 is TGTGCCACCAGCCTGATAGTATGGGAGACCCAGTACTTC. Combining the CDR3 with reference TRBV15 and TRBJ2-5 gives the whole variable domain DAMVIQNPRYQVTQFGKPVTLSCSQTLNHNVMYWYQQKSSQAPKLLFHYYDKDFNNEADTPDNFQSRRPNTSFCFLDIRSPGLGDTAMYLCATSLIVWETQYFGPGTRLLVL.

This clone has just one count. The same CDR3 is also encoded by other DNA sequences in this sample. The chain recombines TRBV7-9 with TRBJ2-1; no clear D gene. This CDR3 is 11 amino acids long. Trimming stripped 5 bases from V and 9 bases from J, with 8 bases between. Germline-derived CDR1 and CDR2 are SEHNR and FQNEAQ (reference sequence). DNA for the CDR3: TGTGCCAGCAGCCCCCCCAGTGAGCAGTTCTTC. It yields the protein CASSPPSEQFF.

This clone appeared once. The chain is built from TRBV29-1 and TRBJ2-3, with 7 bases matching TRBD2. This CDR3 is built from 18 residues. Germline loops: CDR1 SQVTM, CDR2 ANQGSEA. Trimming cost V 4 bases and J 4 bases; bases outside gene matches: 20. CDR3 amino acids: CSVVWDAAGTTGPDTQYF. The CDR3 DNA follows: TGCAGCGTTGTATGGGACGCCGCCGGGACTACCGGGCCAGATACGCAGTATTTT.

The chain joins TRBV29-1 to TRBJ2-7, with D maybe TRBD2 (5 bases). This CDR3 region has 11 residues. Germline V gene sequence: CDR1 SQVTM, CDR2 ANQGSEA. V was pared by 2 bases and J by 6 bases, with 8 bases between. The CDR3 is CSVEITSEQYF. DNA for the CDR3: TGCAGCGTTGAAATTACTAGCGAGCAGTACTTC.

The genes are TRBV9 and TRBJ2-5, with a tentative D call TRBD2 (5 bases). Germline V gene data show CDR1 as SGDLS and CDR2 as YYNGEE. Trimming stripped 0 bases from V and 5 bases from J, with 8 bases between. CDR3 length equals 13 residues. CDR3 loop: CASSVGGLETQYF. Here the CDR3 DNA reads TGTGCCAGCAGCGTAGGAGGGCTGGAGACCCAGTACTTC.

Note on this clone: With a much larger clone just one base away, this may be a read error. The CDR3 coding sequence is TGTGCCAGCAGCTTAGGGGACTACGAGCAGTACTTC. The encoded protein is CASSLGDYEQYF. The chain is built from TRBV7-9 and TRBJ2-5; D not resolved. The J call may not be correct, given that the DNA end is closer to TRBJ2-7. CDR1 is SEHNR and CDR2 is FQNEAQ in the germline V gene (reference sequence). There are 12 residues in the CDR3.

This sequence joins TRBV7-9 and TRBJ2-7, with 7 bases identical to TRBD2. Unmatched junction bases numbered 5, after V lost 4 bases and J lost 2 bases. The CDR3 has 14 residues. Looked up from germline, CDR1 is SEHNR and CDR2 is FQNEAQ (reference sequence). The CDR3 DNA reads TGTGCCAGCAGCTCCCCCGGGACTACCTACGAGCAGTACTTC. Protein: CASSSPGTTYEQYF.

The chain carries TRBV7-6 and TRBJ2-2; 10 nucleotides match TRBD2. The V gene's germline CDR1 is SGHVS and CDR2 FNYEAQ. J gave up 8 bases and V 7 bases, and 16 bases lay outside the gene matches. The length of the CDR3 is 17 residues. The CDR3 reads CASNPRPLAGKAGELFF. The DNA for the CDR3 is TGTGCCAGCAACCCGAGACCACTAGCGGGGAAGGCGGGGGAGCTGTTTTTT.

The chain couples TRBV25-1 to TRBJ1-1; TRBD1 agrees at 7 bases. After removal of 4 bases from V and 0 bases from J, the junction contained 2 bases not matched to a gene. The V gene's germline CDR1 is MGHDK and CDR2 SYGVNS. The CDR3 loop spans 14 amino acids. Here the CDR3 reads CASSVDRVNTEAFF. In DNA form, the CDR3 reads TGTGCCAGCAGTGTCGACAGGGTGAACACTGAAGCTTTCTTT.

The chain carries TRBV7-6 and TRBJ2-3; tentatively, D is TRBD2 (6 bases). Per germline, CDR1 SGHVS and CDR2 FNYEAQ. Trimming stripped 5 bases from V and 2 bases from J, with 11 bases between. This CDR3 has 14 amino acids. DNA of the CDR3: TGTGCCAGCAGCCAGCGGGCACTCACAGATACGCAGTATTTT. It yields the protein CASSQRALTDTQYF. The whole variable domain, filled in from reference TRBV7-6 and TRBJ2-3, reads GAGVSQSPRYKVTKRGQDVALRCDPISGHVSLYWYRQALGQGPEFLTYFNYEAQQDKSGLPNDRFSAERPEGSISTLTIQRTEQRDSAMYRCASSQRALTDTQYFGPGTRLTVL.

The gene calls are TRBV6-6 and TRBJ2-1, with unresolved D. The CDR3 runs 13 residues. Germline-derived CDR1 and CDR2 are MNHNY and SVGAGI (reference sequence). The V end was cut by 0 bases, the J end by 13 bases, with 13 bases between. CDR3 nucleotide sequence: TGTGCCAGCAGTTACTCGAGGAACAATCCCCAGTTCTTC. Amino acid sequence: CASSYSRNNPQFF.

This CDR3 is CASSEGLAGASGDTQYF. CDR3 nucleotide sequence: TGTGCCAGCAGCGAGGGACTAGCGGGAGCTTCGGGAGATACGCAGTATTTT. The V call is TRBV11-3, the J call TRBJ2-3; 14 positions match TRBD2. The length of the CDR3 is 17 residues. V was pared by 5 bases and J by 5 bases, with 9 bases of the junction left unmatched. Germline CDR1 is SGHNT and CDR2 is YENEEA.

The V gene is TRBV6-5, the J gene TRBJ1-1, with a possible D match to TRBD1 (5 bases). V dropped 2 bases and J dropped 10 bases, with 14 bases sitting between them. This CDR3 has 13 amino acids. Germline V gene lookup returns CDR1 MNHEY and CDR2 SVGAGI. CDR3 bases: TGTGCCAGCAGTTACGTGGGGCAGGTGGCAGCTTTCTTT. Its translation: CASSYVGQVAAFF.

This clone is a singleton in its sample. The chain is built from TRBV30 and TRBJ2-2; unclear D gene. Germline V gene sequence: CDR1 GTSNPN, CDR2 SVGIG (reference sequence). This CDR3 has 11 amino acids. The V end was cut by 2 bases, the J end by 5 bases, with 3 bases between. In DNA form, the CDR3 reads TGTGCCTGGAGTACAACCGGGGAGCTGTTTTTT. It specifies CAWSTTGELFF.

A single count supports this clone. The chain carries TRBV6-5 and TRBJ2-5, with D possibly matching TRBD1 (5 bases). The CDR3 spans 13 residues. Trimming stripped 5 bases from V and 0 bases from J, with 7 bases between. The germline gives CDR1 MNHEY, CDR2 SVGAGI. The CDR3: CASSQDNQETQYF. As DNA, the CDR3 is TGTGCCAGCAGTCAGGACAACCAAGAGACCCAGTACTTC.

This clone occurred a few times. This sequence joins TRBV29-1 and TRBJ2-1, with D unresolved. CDR3 length equals 10 residues. Trimming cost V 6 bases and J 8 bases, with 8 bases left between them. Germline CDR1 and CDR2: SQVTM and ANQGSEA. The CDR3 sequence: CSVIGHEQFF. The CDR3 bases are TGCAGCGTGATTGGACATGAGCAGTTCTTC.

The chain is built from TRBV27 and TRBJ2-1; D is undetermined. Germline CDR1 and CDR2: MNHEY and SMNVEV (reference sequence). This CDR3 has 12 amino acids. V was pared by 5 bases and J by 2 bases, with 4 bases between. As DNA, the CDR3 is TGTGCCAGCAGTCGAACCTACAATGAGCAGTTCTTC. Its protein product is CASSRTYNEQFF.